Presented here are 7 T cell receptor beta chains from one specimen sequenced in a study of T cells in localized non-small cell lung cancer. This table comes from immunoSEQ multiplex PCR, and its TCRdb copy is limited to in-frame clones, with some not included. This table has 20,000 to 25,000 clones, approximately 84% appearing once. This material consisted of peripheral blood, taken before any cancer treatment. The source of these receptors is a man aged 35 to 70 with stage I lung adenocarcinoma.

This clone has only one observation. The chain is built from TRBV14 and TRBJ1-6; the D gene is possibly TRBD1 (5 bases). The V gene lost 0 bases and the J gene lost 7 bases, with 19 bases spanning the gap. Germline lookup yields CDR1 SGHDN and CDR2 FVKESK. The CDR3 runs to 18 residues. DNA for the CDR3: TGTGCCAGCAGCCAAGATCTCGGGGCGATGACTGCGAATTCACCCCTCCACTTT. As protein: CASSQDLGAMTANSPLHF.

This clone has just a few counts. V gene TRBV11-3 combines with J gene TRBJ2-7, with a weak D call TRBD2 (6 bases). There are 15 residues in the CDR3. The germline CDR1 and CDR2 sequences are SGHNT and YENEEA. Trimming took 0 bases from V and 5 from J, leaving 14 bases between them. The CDR3 sequence is CASSLENSGIDEQYF. The CDR3 DNA reads TGTGCCAGCAGCTTAGAGAATAGCGGCATCGACGAGCAGTACTTC. Full variable domain (missing parts from reference TRBV11-3 and TRBJ2-7): EAGVVQSPRYKIIEKKQPVAFWCNPISGHNTLYWYLQNLGQGPELLIRYENEEAVDDSQLPKDRFSAERLKGVDSTLKIQPAELGDSAVYLCASSLENSGIDEQYFGPGTRLTVT.

V is TRBV5-1 and J is TRBJ2-3; tentative D call: TRBD1 (6 bases). Trimming left V 0 bases short and J 6 bases short, with 11 bases between. The CDR3 extends over 14 amino acids. Germline V gene data show CDR1 as SGHRS and CDR2 as YFSETQ. Here the CDR3 DNA reads TGCGCCAGCAGCTTGGCATCCAGGGGCGATACGCAGTATTTT. It is translated as CASSLASRGDTQYF.

CDR3 in amino acids: CASSSGTGGTYNEQFF. CDR3 in DNA: TGTGCCAGCAGCTCCGGGACAGGGGGCACCTACAATGAGCAGTTCTTC. This chain joins TRBV28 and TRBJ2-1; 12 positions match TRBD1. The germline V gene has CDR1 MDHEN and CDR2 SYDVKM. The CDR3 runs to 16 residues. V lost 6 bases to trimming and J lost 2 bases; unmatched junction nucleotides: 5.

The V call is TRBV21-1, the J call TRBJ2-6; TRBD2, as called in the table, went unchecked against the DNA. TRBV21-1 is tagged as a pseudogene. The CDR3 consists of 15 residues. CDR3 loop: CASSKLIAGANVLTF. The CDR3 DNA follows: TGTGCCAGCAGCAAATTAATTGCTGGGGCCAACGTCCTGACTTTC.

The chain has TRBV5-1 and TRBJ1-6; D remains ambiguous. Germline lookup yields CDR1 SGHRS and CDR2 YFSETQ. Deletions cut 7 bases from V and 8 bases from J, with 16 bases between. CDR3 length: 14 amino acids. The CDR3 region is CASGPEGADSPLHF. CDR3 DNA sequence: TGCGCCAGCGGACCTGAGGGCGCCGATTCACCCCTCCACTTT.

V and J are TRBV19 and TRBJ1-2; D is uncertain. V was cut by 4 bases and J by 4 bases, with 10 bases left in between. Per germline, CDR1 LNHDA and CDR2 SQIVND (reference sequence). The CDR3 runs to 13 residues. CDR3 region: CASSNQVSYGYTF. The CDR3 coding sequence is TGTGCCAGTAGTAATCAGGTTTCCTATGGCTACACCTTC. The full variable domain, rest sourced from reference TRBV19 and TRBJ1-2, is DGGITQSPKYLFRKEGQNVTLSCEQNLNHDAMYWYRQDPGQGLRLIYYSQIVNDFQKGDIAEGYSVSREKKESFPLTVTSAQKNPTAFYLCASSNQVSYGYTFGSGTRLTVV.